Following are 6 T cell receptor beta chains from one sample sequenced in a study of T cells after yellow fever vaccination. TCRdb independently ran MiXCR on the 5' RACE reads; one entry per CDR3 protein. Of about 350,000 distinct CDR3 sequences listed, about 8.3% are singletons. The sequencing here drew on PBMCs, taken about 49 days after the first yellow fever vaccination. The receptors derive from a man between 18 and 35 years old who received the YFV17D yellow fever vaccine.

The rearrangement joins TRBV19 to TRBJ2-7; tentative D call: TRBD2 (6 bases). The V gene lost 3 bases and the J gene lost 4 bases, with 13 bases spanning the gap. The germline V gene encodes CDR1 LNHDA and CDR2 SQIVND (reference sequence). The CDR3 runs 14 residues. The CDR3 protein is CASSMTGGGYEQYF. The CDR3 DNA follows: TGTGCCAGTAGTATGACTGGGGGAGGTTACGAGCAGTACTTC.

This clonotype has just a few counts. The rearrangement uses TRBV25-1 and TRBJ1-1, with D possibly TRBD1 on 5 matching bases. In germline, CDR1 is MGHDK, CDR2 SYGVNS. The V end lost 7 bases, the J end lost 1 base, and 16 bases lay between the germline ends. The CDR3 has 15 residues. The CDR3 bases are TGTGCCAGCACCTTAACGGGGCGATCGAACACTGAAGCTTTCTTT. This gives the protein CASTLTGRSNTEAFF.

This clonotype was seen more than once but under ten times. The CDR3 nucleotides read TGCAGTGCTAGAGAAGGGGGGGAAAAGACCCAGTACTTC. Translated: CSAREGGEKTQYF. The chain carries TRBV20-1 and TRBJ2-5; possible D gene TRBD2, 7 bases. The germline V gene encodes CDR1 DFQATT and CDR2 SNEGSKA (reference sequence). V gave up 0 bases and J gave up 6 bases, with 11 bases separating them. CDR3 length: 13 residues.

J is TRBJ2-2 and V is TRBV4-2; 7 nucleotides agree with TRBD1. The CDR3 has 15 residues. CDR1 is LGHNA, CDR2 YNFKEQ, per germline. After removal of 3 bases from V and 6 bases from J, the junction contained 7 bases not matched to a gene. Written as DNA, the CDR3 is TGTGCCAGCAGCCAGGATGACAGGGCCGCCGGGGAGCTGTTTTTT. Protein: CASSQDDRAAGELFF.

This clonotype was seen many times. The chain uses TRBV4-3 and TRBJ1-5; D may be TRBD1 (5 bases). The CDR3 covers 16 residues. V was clipped by 0 bases and J by 7 bases, with 16 bases between them. Germline V gene lookup returns CDR1 LGHNA and CDR2 YSLEER. CDR3 residues: CASSQESGQGGQPQHF. The DNA for the CDR3 is TGCGCCAGCAGCCAAGAGTCAGGGCAGGGAGGACAGCCCCAGCATTTT.

This clonotype was picked up a small number of times. The chain links TRBV6-1 to TRBJ2-3; D may correspond to TRBD1 or TRBD2 (5 bases each). The V end lost 7 bases, the J end lost 4 bases, and 15 bases lay between the germline ends. The CDR3 is made up of 14 amino acids. CDR1 MNHNS and CDR2 SASEGT come from the germline V gene. The CDR3 sequence: CASMEVGVADTQYF. The CDR3 DNA is TGTGCCAGCATGGAGGTAGGGGTCGCAGATACGCAGTATTTT.